These T cell receptor beta chains were read from a single sample in a study of regulatory T cells in long-lasting Graves disease. In TCRdb, the multiplex PCR reads were re-called with MiXCR into one record per CDR3 protein. The table lists some 330,000 distinct CDR3 sequences, about an eighth of them singletons. These same records also appear under a second study, on T cells in Graves' hyperthyroidism and ophthalmopathy.

The sequences come from peripheral blood mononuclear cells (PBMCs), collected at new diagnosis, from a patient treated with antithyroid drugs. These receptor sequences come from a woman younger than 30 with Graves disease. The CDR3 runs from the conserved cysteine through the conserved F or W. A D gene is named only where the DNA matches it firmly. Clone size is given for some rows only: seen once, a few or many times, or a class if the clone is expanded.

len	abundance	d_gene	v_gene	j_gene	CDR3aa	CDR3nt
17	few	.	TRBV7-2	TRBJ1-5	CASSLRGTGFSNQPQHF	TGTGCCAGCAGCCTAAGGGGGACCGGATTTAGCAATCAGCCCCAGCATTTT
17	many	.	TRBV27	TRBJ2-1	CASSSLMAASPHNEQFF	TGTGCCAGCAGTTCCCTAATGGCGGCCTCCCCCCACAATGAGCAGTTCTTC
14	many	TRBD1	TRBV28	TRBJ2-7	CASSLLGGAYEQYF	TGTGCCAGCAGTTTATTAGGGGGCGCGTACGAGCAGTACTTC
11	many	.	TRBV20-1	TRBJ2-5	CSSGEVGAQYF	TGCAGTTCCGGTGAAGTCGGAGCCCAGTACTTC
13	many	.	TRBV29-1	TRBJ1-1	CSVTSPRRDEAFF	TGCAGCGTTACCAGCCCTCGGCGGGATGAAGCTTTCTTT
16	many	TRBD2	TRBV3-1	TRBJ2-1	CASSSGLAGIYNEQFF	TGTGCCAGCAGTAGCGGACTAGCGGGAATCTACAATGAGCAGTTCTTC
20	few	.	TRBV7-6	TRBJ2-3	CASSSQRPGPTRKNTDTQYF	TGTGCCAGCAGCTCCCAGCGGCCAGGCCCGACTAGGAAGAACACAGATACGCAGTATTTT
15	many	TRBD2	TRBV3-1	TRBJ2-3	CASSPTSSLPDTQYF	TGTGCCAGCAGCCCGACTAGCTCATTACCAGATACGCAGTATTTT
15	many	TRBD1	TRBV5-5	TRBJ2-1	CASSLGTGIFGEQFF	TGTGCCAGCAGTCTCGGGACAGGGATCTTCGGTGAGCAGTTCTTC
13	few	.	TRBV20-1	TRBJ1-2	CSAIKQGNYGYTF	TGCAGTGCTATAAAACAGGGCAACTATGGCTACACCTTC
13	.	.	TRBV7-3	TRBJ1-5	CASSWRMDQPQHF	TGTGCCAGCAGCTGGCGGATGGATCAGCCCCAGCATTTT
12	many	TRBD1	TRBV30	TRBJ2-7	CAWRTGGDEQYF	TGTGCCTGGAGGACAGGGGGTGACGAGCAGTACTTC
16	many	.	TRBV6-1	TRBJ1-1	CASNSPKHRMNTEAFF	TGTGCCAGCAACTCACCGAAGCACCGTATGAACACTGAAGCTTTCTTT
16	many	.	TRBV28	TRBJ1-1	CASSPTGTLGVIEAFF	TGTGCCAGCAGTCCAACCGGTACCTTGGGTGTCATTGAAGCTTTCTTT
13	many	.	TRBV18	TRBJ2-3	CASSIFRTDTQYF	TGTGCCAGCTCTATCTTTCGCACAGATACGCAGTATTTT
16	.	TRBD2	TRBV4-1	TRBJ2-5	CASSPSGLAASNEQYF	TGCGCCAGCAGCCCATCGGGACTAGCGGCCTCGAATGAGCAGTACTTC
16	.	.	TRBV7-2	TRBJ1-2	CASSLDSDRYNYGYTF	TGTGCCAGCAGCTTAGACTCGGACAGATATAACTATGGCTACACCTTC
12	few	TRBD2	TRBV20-1	TRBJ2-5	CSAHKLREAQYF	TGCAGTGCTCACAAACTTCGGGAGGCCCAGTACTTC
17	few	.	TRBV4-1	TRBJ1-5	CASSQDFLDSPIRPQHF	TGCGCCAGCAGCCAAGATTTTTTGGACAGCCCTATTCGTCCCCAGCATTTT
17	.	.	TRBV5-1	TRBJ2-3	CASSPMDSSDMADTQYF	TGCGCCAGCAGCCCCATGGACTCCTCCGATATGGCAGATACGCAGTATTTT
16	many	TRBD2	TRBV6-1	TRBJ2-2	CASRILRVAGAGELFF	TGTGCCAGCAGAATCCTCCGGGTAGCGGGGGCCGGGGAGCTGTTTTTT
15	many	.	TRBV28	TRBJ1-4	CASSWVGRTNEKLFF	TGTGCCAGCAGCTGGGTAGGGAGGACTAATGAAAAACTGTTTTTT
14	many	.	TRBV12-3/TRBV12-4	TRBJ1-1	CASSYPGSNTEAFF	TGTGCCAGCAGTTATCCGGGATCCAACACTGAAGCTTTCTTT
17	.	.	TRBV4-2	TRBJ2-3	CASSQDEAGASTDTQYF	TGTGCCAGCAGCCAAGATGAGGCGGGGGCTAGCACAGATACGCAGTATTTT
15	many	.	TRBV19	TRBJ1-5	CASSLGGNSNQPQHF	TGTGCCAGTAGTCTGGGAGGCAATAGCAATCAGCCCCAGCATTTT